These T cell receptor beta chains were read from a single sample in a study of beta chain features in type 1 diabetes. Method: immunoSEQ multiplex PCR; TCRdb's copy keeps in-frame clones and lacks some. The sample includes around 140,000 clones, around 13% seen only once; the top ten take roughly 1.4%. The sample consisted of central memory CD4+ T cells from blood. The origin of the receptors is a man younger than 35 with type 1 diabetes. CDR3s include the opening cysteine and the closing phenylalanine or tryptophan. A D gene is named only where the DNA matches it firmly. Not all rows give a size; the values are once, few, many and, for expanded clones, a class.

j_gene,v_gene,d_gene,len,abundance,CDR3nt,CDR3aa
TRBJ2-5,TRBV7-8,TRBD2,13,few,TGTGCCAGCAGCATACTAGCGGCAGAGACCCAGTACTTC,CASSILAAETQYF
TRBJ1-3,TRBV18,TRBD1,17,few,TGTGCCAGCTCACCCTGGACAGGCCATGGCACTGGAAACACCATATATTTT,CASSPWTGHGTGNTIYF
TRBJ2-7,TRBV5-1,TRBD1,15,NA,TGCGCCAGCAGCCCCGGACAGGAGGTCTCCTACGAGCAGTACTTC,CASSPGQEVSYEQYF
TRBJ2-2,TRBV9,NA,16,many,TGTGCCAGCAGCGTAGAGGAGACCCGGAAGGCCGGGGAGCTGTTTTTT,CASSVEETRKAGELFF
TRBJ2-5,TRBV7-2,NA,14,many,TGTGCCAGCAGCTTAGGCGGAGGGAAAGAGACCCAGTACTTC,CASSLGGGKETQYF
TRBJ1-2,TRBV28,NA,13,few,TGTGCAAGCATAGGTCCAGGGACCTATGGCTACACCTTC,CASIGPGTYGYTF
TRBJ2-3,TRBV28,TRBD2,15,few,TGTGCCAGCAGGCTAGCGGGACCTAGCACAGATACGCAGTATTTT,CASRLAGPSTDTQYF
TRBJ2-1,TRBV7-6,NA,18,many,TGTGCCAGCAGCTTAGTAGTTTTCGGGCCGAGCTCCTACAATGAGCAGTTCTTC,CASSLVVFGPSSYNEQFF
TRBJ2-7,TRBV7-7,NA,15,NA,TGTGCTAGCAGCTTAGGAGAGGGGTTGAGCTACGAGCAGTACTTC,CASSLGEGLSYEQYF
TRBJ2-1,TRBV30,TRBD2,14,NA,TGTGCCTGGAGTGTTACTAGCGGGAGCAATGAGCAGTTCTTC,CAWSVTSGSNEQFF
TRBJ2-7,TRBV4-1,TRBD1,17,many,TGCGCCAGCAGCCAAGATCCACGAGGGGACAGGGTCCACGAGCAGTACTTC,CASSQDPRGDRVHEQYF
TRBJ1-4,TRBV7-2,TRBD1,16,few,TGTGCCAGCAGCACCGGACAGGTCTTTACTAATGAAAAACTGTTTTTT,CASSTGQVFTNEKLFF
TRBJ2-1,TRBV5-6,NA,13,few,TGTGCCAGCAGCTTGGCGGGGCCCAATGAGCAGTTCTTC,CASSLAGPNEQFF
TRBJ2-7,TRBV6-5,TRBD1,16,few,TGTGCCAGCAGTTACCCCGGGACAGGGGGCACCTACGAGCAGTACTTC,CASSYPGTGGTYEQYF
TRBJ2-6,TRBV7-9,NA,17,few,TGTGCCAGCAGCGCAAGAGCTCTGAGCTCTGGGGCCAACGTCCTGACTTTC,CASSARALSSGANVLTF
TRBJ2-7,TRBV5-1,TRBD1,15,NA,TGCGCCAGCAGCCCCACGGTCGGACAGGCCTACGAGCAGTACTTC,CASSPTVGQAYEQYF
TRBJ2-2,TRBV29-1,NA,12,NA,TGCAGCGGAATAGTGGCAGCCGGGGAGCTGTTTTTT,CSGIVAAGELFF
TRBJ1-4,TRBV29-1,NA,11,NA,TGCAGCGCCCGCAGGGGTGAAAAACTGTTTTTT,CSARRGEKLFF
TRBJ2-3,TRBV5-1,NA,15,NA,TGCGCCAGCAGCTCTGCCCGGGGCACCACAGATACGCAGTATTTT,CASSSARGTTDTQYF
TRBJ2-7,TRBV5-1,NA,13,NA,TGCGCCAGCAGCTTAACGGCTGCGGGCGAGCAGTACTTC,CASSLTAAGEQYF
TRBJ1-5,TRBV30,NA,15,NA,TGTGCCTGGAGGCAGGGAGATAATAGCAATCAGCCCCAGCATTTT,CAWRQGDNSNQPQHF
TRBJ2-1,TRBV19,NA,14,NA,TGTGCCAGTGGGGACTTAAGCTCCTACAATGAGCAGTTCTTC,CASGDLSSYNEQFF
TRBJ1-2,TRBV7-8,NA,16,NA,TGTGCCAGCAGCTTAGAGGGGACACCCATCGGCTATGGCTACACCTTC,CASSLEGTPIGYGYTF
TRBJ1-4,TRBV18,NA,13,NA,TGTGCCAGCTCATCATCGGTGGAGGAAAAACTGTTTTTT,CASSSSVEEKLFF
TRBJ2-1,TRBV9,TRBD1,14,few,TGTGCCAGCTCCAGGGGGACCACCTACAATGAGCAGTTCTTC,CASSRGTTYNEQFF
TRBJ1-3,TRBV28,NA,14,NA,TGTGCCAGCAGTCCCGGACAGACAGGAAACACCATATATTTT,CASSPGQTGNTIYF
TRBJ2-7,TRBV2,NA,11,many,TGTGCCAGCAAGGGTCGCAACGAGCAGTACTTC,CASKGRNEQYF
TRBJ2-5,TRBV5-1,NA,14,many,TGCGCCAGCAGCTCACAGGGAATCCAAGAGACCCAGTACTTC,CASSSQGIQETQYF
TRBJ1-2,TRBV7-9,TRBD1,14,NA,TGTGCCAGCAGCTTTCCTTGGACAGGATTTGGCTACACCTTC,CASSFPWTGFGYTF
TRBJ1-4,TRBV20-1,NA,11,NA,TGCAGTGCAACCAGGGATGAAAAACTGTTTTTT,CSATRDEKLFF
TRBJ2-5,TRBV5-1,TRBD2,16,NA,TGCGCCAGCAGCTATCAAACGGGACTAAACCAAGAGACCCAGTACTTC,CASSYQTGLNQETQYF
TRBJ1-6,TRBV10-3,NA,17,few,TGTGCCATCAGTGGGCAGAGGGGGGATTCGGAGAATTCACCCCTCCACTTT,CAISGQRGDSENSPLHF
TRBJ2-7,TRBV5-1,NA,14,NA,TGCGCCAGCAGCTTCGGGGCCGATGCCTACGAGCAGTACTTC,CASSFGADAYEQYF
TRBJ2-1,TRBV28,TRBD2,15,few,TGTGCCAGCAGACAACGTAGCGGGGGGGCCGGTGAGCAGTTCTTC,CASRQRSGGAGEQFF
TRBJ2-2,TRBV19,TRBD1,15,NA,TGTGCCAGTAGGGGGGACAGATCTTTCACCGGGGAGCTGTTTTTT,CASRGDRSFTGELFF
TRBJ1-2,TRBV15,TRBD1,15,many,TGTGCCACCAGCACAGAACCCGGGACAGGCTATGGCTACACCTTC,CATSTEPGTGYGYTF
TRBJ2-7,TRBV4-2,NA,14,few,TGTGCCAGCAGCCCGCGGACTCTGCCCTACGAGCAGTACTTC,CASSPRTLPYEQYF
TRBJ1-1,TRBV2,NA,13,many,TGTGCCAGCAAAGGGAGAGCGAACACTGAAGCTTTCTTT,CASKGRANTEAFF
TRBJ1-1,TRBV4-1,TRBD1,16,few,TGCGCCACCAAGTCGGAGCCAACAGGGGTGGGCACTGAAGCTTTCTTT,CATKSEPTGVGTEAFF
TRBJ2-3,TRBV19,NA,13,few,TGTGCCAGTAGTCCCTCGAGGGCAGATACGCAGTATTTT,CASSPSRADTQYF
TRBJ2-7,TRBV13,NA,13,few,TGTGCCAGCAGCAGGCTGGGTGCCTACGAGCAGTACTTC,CASSRLGAYEQYF
TRBJ2-1,TRBV4-2,TRBD1,20,NA,TGTGCCAGCAGCCAAGAAACAGGGGGCCCCAACTTGAACTCCTACAATGAGCAGTTCTTC,CASSQETGGPNLNSYNEQFF
TRBJ1-6,TRBV27,TRBD1,15,NA,TGTGCCAGCCGAGCGGGGACAGAAGTCAATTCACCCCTCCACTTT,CASRAGTEVNSPLHF
TRBJ1-1,TRBV6-5,NA,11,few,TGTGCCAGCAGGAAGGACACTGAAGCTTTCTTT,CASRKDTEAFF
TRBJ2-7,TRBV29-1,TRBD2,16,few,TGCAGCGTTGGGAGTCTAGCGGGGGGGCTTGACTACGAGCAGTACTTC,CSVGSLAGGLDYEQYF
TRBJ1-1,TRBV5-4,NA,15,NA,TGTGCCAGCAGTTGGTCGGATTTTATGAACACTGAAGCTTTCTTT,CASSWSDFMNTEAFF
TRBJ1-5,TRBV5-1,NA,15,few,TGCGCCAGCAGCTTGGCCGGTCTTCCTAATCAGCCCCAGCATTTT,CASSLAGLPNQPQHF
TRBJ1-1,TRBV14,NA,14,NA,TGTGCCAGCAGCCAAGATCTGGGGTACACTGAAGCTTTCTTT,CASSQDLGYTEAFF
TRBJ1-1,TRBV30,TRBD1,14,NA,TGTGCCTGGGGACGCGGGACAGGGAACACTGAAGCTTTCTTT,CAWGRGTGNTEAFF
TRBJ1-2,TRBV29-1,TRBD1,12,few,TGCAGCTTCTGGGGGACAGACTATGGCTACACCTTC,CSFWGTDYGYTF
TRBJ2-2,TRBV2,NA,13,few,TGTGCCAGCAGTGCCCTGGGAACCGGGGAGCTGTTTTTT,CASSALGTGELFF
TRBJ2-2,TRBV11-2,NA,15,NA,TGTGCCAGCACCCCTAGGTCAGGGGTGGCCGGGGAGCTGTTTTTT,CASTPRSGVAGELFF
TRBJ1-6,TRBV5-1,NA,14,NA,TGCGCCAGCAGCTCCGCAGGGTCCGGAACACCCCTCCACTTT,CASSSAGSGTPLHF
TRBJ1-1,TRBV7-9,NA,12,NA,TGTGCCAGCAGCTTAAAGAGCACTGAAGCTTTCTTT,CASSLKSTEAFF
TRBJ2-1,TRBV7-3,NA,13,NA,TGTGCCAGCAGCTTAGACAGTATCAATGAGCAGTTCTTC,CASSLDSINEQFF
TRBJ2-1,TRBV28,NA,14,few,TGTGCCAGCAACGAGCTTGTGCCCTACAATGAGCAGTTCTTC,CASNELVPYNEQFF
TRBJ2-6,TRBV9,NA,18,NA,TGTGCCAGCAGCGTAGGGCAGGACGACGCCTCTGGGGCCAACGTCCTGACTTTC,CASSVGQDDASGANVLTF